The 7 T cell receptor beta chains given below trace back to one sample, sequenced in a study of chemoradiotherapy in HPV16-positive cancers. Here immunoSEQ multiplex PCR was the method, and the copy in TCRdb shows in-frame clones only, minus some. The table lists around 33,000 clones, around 86% of them singletons, with about 2.1% in the top ten. Source: blood, taken from a patient who underwent chemoradiotherapy. These receptors were taken from a human donor with HPV-associated anogenital cancer.

V usage is TRBV2 and J usage is TRBJ1-1; TRBD1 aligns across 8 bases. CDR3 length equals 12 residues. Germline V CDR1 and CDR2: SNHLY, FYNNEI. With 9 bases clipped from V and 4 bases from J, the junction kept 4 bases outside the gene matches. CDR3 nucleotide sequence: TGTGCCAGAACAGGGGGTGGCACTGAAGCTTTCTTT. As protein: CARTGGGTEAFF.

Of note for this clone: One junction end disagrees with the germline gene, perhaps due to a read error. Within the sample, other DNA sequences also encode this same CDR3. Written as DNA, the CDR3 is TGTGCTAGCAGCTTGGGACAGGGACCCACCTACGAGCAGTACTTC. Translation gives CASSLGQGPTYEQYF. The chain carries TRBV7-7 and TRBJ2-7, with 9 positions matching TRBD1. Germline V lookup: CDR1 SSHAT, CDR2 FNYEAQ (reference sequence). This CDR3 spans 15 amino acids.

V usage is TRBV7-9 and J usage is TRBJ2-5, with D unclear. The CDR3 totals 13 residues. Germline V gene data show CDR1 as SEHNR and CDR2 as FQNEAQ (reference sequence). V dropped 2 bases and J dropped 2 bases, with 6 bases sitting between them. DNA for the CDR3: TGTGCCAGCAGCTTACAAGGTCAAGAGACCCAGTACTTC. It translates to CASSLQGQETQYF.

The chain recombines TRBV2 with TRBJ1-4; 7 nucleotides match TRBD1. The germline CDR1 and CDR2 sequences are SNHLY and FYNNEI. With V trimmed by 8 bases and J by 8 bases, 8 bases remained unmatched. CDR3 length equals 13 residues. CDR3 sequence (DNA): TGTGCCAGCCGGGACAGAATTTGGGAAAAACTGTTTTTT. Amino acid sequence: CASRDRIWEKLFF.

V is TRBV27 and J is TRBJ1-6; 10 bases line up with TRBD1. The CDR3 covers 17 residues. Unmatched junction bases numbered 3, after V lost 1 base and J lost 3 bases. CDR1 MNHEY and CDR2 SMNVEV come from the germline V gene (reference sequence). The CDR3 DNA follows: TGTGCCAGCAGTTTATGGGACAGGGGAGTCTATAATTCACCCCTCCACTTT. Its protein is CASSLWDRGVYNSPLHF.

This clone has a single count. This rearrangement joins TRBV28 to TRBJ1-3, with 12 bases lining up with TRBD1. Germline values: CDR1 MDHEN, CDR2 SYDVKM. Trimming cost V 6 bases and J 8 bases; bases outside gene matches: 5. This CDR3 region has 14 residues. CDR3 DNA sequence: TGTGCCAGCAGCTCGGGACAGGGGGCATACACCATATATTTT. Translated: CASSSGQGAYTIYF.

The rearrangement joins TRBV7-2 to TRBJ1-5, with no clear D. The CDR3 covers 14 residues. V dropped 3 bases and J dropped 0 bases, with 6 bases sitting between them. From germline, CDR1 is SGHTA and CDR2 FQGNSA. CDR3 coding DNA: TGTGCCAGCAGCTTGGGGTATAGCAATCAGCCCCAGCATTTT. Translating it yields CASSLGYSNQPQHF.